This TCR beta chain was captured in a study of tumor and adjacent non-tumor tissue in lung cancer (dated by TCRdb to between 2018 and 2020). Looking at the study overall: The cohort included about a dozen adenocarcinoma, a couple of squamous cell carcinoma and 1 small cell lung cancer patients. Ages among the approximately 15 patients ranged from about 30 to 85 years, there were around ten men and 5 women, and disease was at TNM stage I to III. A total of fewer than 150 million productive TCRbeta reads were generated by sequencing, corresponding to an average of about 4.17 million reads per sample. The study compared bulk TCRbeta repertoires from lung tumor tissue and matched distant non-tumor lung tissue of around 14 lung cancer patients. TCRbeta CDR3 sequencing was performed on 30 to 35 paired specimens, with one tumor sample and one normal lung sample collected per patient.

Here is what the overall study found, with its caveats: In normal lung, the top 100 clones accounted for a significantly larger cumulative share of the repertoire than in tumor tissue. TCR diversity was significantly higher in younger patients, and higher tumor TCR diversity was associated with shorter overall and disease-free survival. The methods do not name the sequencing platform or mention unique molecular identifiers. Peripheral blood was not sequenced, so blood TCRbeta repertoires in these lung cancer patients were not examined. With only approximately 16 patients in the cohort, the authors noted that larger samples and more detailed clinical data are needed. Tumor tissue showed significantly higher TCR diversity (inverse Simpson) than normal lung tissue, at roughly 390 vs 170 (P = 0.0075, Mann-Whitney U test).

RNA was extracted from bulk unsorted tissue and checked for quality with a NanoDrop ND-1000 and an Agilent 2100. All donors had newly diagnosed lung cancer, had not received prior chemotherapy, and were admitted for thoracic surgery in China between August and November 2014. Anyone who had undergone radiotherapy or chemotherapy before, or who had another cancer at the same time, was left out of the study. Pieces of surgical tissue measuring roughly 1-2.3 cm3 were kept in RNAlater solution and stored at -80 degrees C until use. On this clonotype itself: There is no known antigen for this receptor. The junction and the germline gene differ at one end; a read error may be behind it.

Measured from the cysteine to the phenylalanine, the CDR3 is 14 residues long. Only the CDR3 region is kept as DNA, spanning 42 bases read in frame from base 1. The library was produced with multiplex PCR. The listed sequencing device is Illumina HiSeq 2500. TCRbeta libraries were constructed through three rounds of nested PCR with primers (Table S4) according to protocols modified from ARM-PCR. Before sequencing, PCR products of 200-500 bp were excised from the gel and purified with the QIAquick gel extraction kit. On the authors' methods: Reads were cleaned using Trimmomatic, were merged into complete CDR3 sequences using FLASH, and were assigned to V(D)J germline segments using MiTCR. Clonal diversity was computed as the inverse Simpson's index with VDJtools. In-frame sequences lacking a premature stop codon were counted as productive reads. In-frame beta chains were kept once TCRdb had trimmed the public reads at Q25 with fastp and called clones with MiXCR. Every CDR3 protein is listed once, alongside the most common genes and DNA of its rows. In this record, the V and J calls reflect TCRdb's handling and not the investigators' own analysis. In all, the sample holds some 77,000 distinct CDR3 sequences, and 65% to 75% of those were seen once. Together, the top ten hold 10% to 15% of the sample.

The clonotype originates from a woman in her 70s with non-small cell lung cancer. The V gene is TRBV12-3 or TRBV12-4 and the J gene is TRBJ2-5; TRBD2 could be the D gene, as 6 bases match. The sample consisted of lung tumor tissue. The CDR3 region: CGSTLGGGGESQYF. The DNA reads as follows: TGTGGCAGCACCCTGGGGGGAGGTGGGGAGAGCCAGTACTTC.